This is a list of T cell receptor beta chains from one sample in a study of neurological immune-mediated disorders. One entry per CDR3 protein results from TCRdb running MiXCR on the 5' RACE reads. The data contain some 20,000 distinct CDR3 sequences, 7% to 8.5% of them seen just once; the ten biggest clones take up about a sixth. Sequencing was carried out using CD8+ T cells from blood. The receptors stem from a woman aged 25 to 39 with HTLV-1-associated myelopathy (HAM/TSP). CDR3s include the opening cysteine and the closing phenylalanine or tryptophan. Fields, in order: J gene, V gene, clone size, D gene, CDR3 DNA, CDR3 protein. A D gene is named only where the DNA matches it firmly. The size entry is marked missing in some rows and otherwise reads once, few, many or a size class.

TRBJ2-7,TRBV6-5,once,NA,TGTGCCAGCTGTTCAGGCGTCGAGCAGTACTTC,CASCSGVEQYF
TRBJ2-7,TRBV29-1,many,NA,TGCAGCGTTGAGCAGGAAGAGGACGAGCAGTACTTC,CSVEQEEDEQYF
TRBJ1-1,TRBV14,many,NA,TGTGCCAGCAGTCATGGGGGACGTCGGAACACTGAAGCTTTCTTT,CASSHGGRRNTEAFF
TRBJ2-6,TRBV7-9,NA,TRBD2,TGTGCCAGCAGCTGGGGGGGATCTGGGGCCAACGTCCTGACTTTC,CASSWGGSGANVLTF
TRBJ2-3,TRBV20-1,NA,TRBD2,TGCAGTACACAAGGGACTAGCCACACAGATACGCAGTATTTT,CSTQGTSHTDTQYF
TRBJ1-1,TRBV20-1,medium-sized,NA,TGCAGTGCTAGAGAGTCCTCCGACACTGAAGCTTTCTTT,CSARESSDTEAFF
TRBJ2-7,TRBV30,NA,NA,TGTGCCTGGAGTTCTACGGGATTCTACGAGCAGTACTTC,CAWSSTGFYEQYF
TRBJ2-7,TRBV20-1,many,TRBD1,TGCAGTGCGAAGCCGAGACAGGGTTACTCCTACGAGCAGTACTTC,CSAKPRQGYSYEQYF
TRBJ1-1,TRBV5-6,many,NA,TGTGCCAGCAGCGCGACAGGACAGAACACTGAAGCTTTCTTT,CASSATGQNTEAFF
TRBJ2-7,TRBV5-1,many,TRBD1,TGCGCCAGCAGGGACAGGGGGCCGGTACAGTACTTC,CASRDRGPVQYF
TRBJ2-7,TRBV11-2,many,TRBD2,TGTGCCAGCAGCTACCCCCTGGCGGGGGGGAACTACGAGCAGTACTTC,CASSYPLAGGNYEQYF
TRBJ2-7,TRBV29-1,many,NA,TGCAGCGTTGGACAGGACACCTACGAGCAGTACTTC,CSVGQDTYEQYF
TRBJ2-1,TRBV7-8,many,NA,TGTGCCAGCAGCCCCTTCCGTAGGGGGGCCCACAATGAGCAGTTCTTC,CASSPFRRGAHNEQFF
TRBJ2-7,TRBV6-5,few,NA,TGTGCCAGCAGTTACTCAGACCGACTCGAGCAGTACTTC,CASSYSDRLEQYF
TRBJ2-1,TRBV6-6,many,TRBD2,TGTGCCAGCAGTTACTCGTCGTTGGCTAGCGGGGACTACAATGAGCAGTTCTTC,CASSYSSLASGDYNEQFF
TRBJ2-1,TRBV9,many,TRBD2,TGTGCCAGCAGCCCCTCGGGGGGGCTGAGAAATGAGCAGTTCTTC,CASSPSGGLRNEQFF
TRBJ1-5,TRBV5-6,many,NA,TGTGCCAGCAGCTTAAAGAGACAGGCCTATCAGCCCCAGCATTTT,CASSLKRQAYQPQHF
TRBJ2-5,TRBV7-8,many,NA,TGTGCCAGCAGCTGGGCCCTGACAGGCCCCAGGGCCCAGTACTTC,CASSWALTGPRAQYF
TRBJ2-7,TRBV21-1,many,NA,TGTGCCAGCAGACGGACAGGGGGCCACGAGCAGTACTTC,CASRRTGGHEQYF
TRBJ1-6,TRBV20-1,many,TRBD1,TGCAGTGCTAGAGCCGCGGACAGGGGGCGCGGATCACCCCTCCACTTT,CSARAADRGRGSPLHF
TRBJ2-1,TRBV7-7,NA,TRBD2,TGTGCCAGCAACACGACTAGCGGGGGCCCCAATCCTTACAATGAGCAGTTCTTC,CASNTTSGGPNPYNEQFF
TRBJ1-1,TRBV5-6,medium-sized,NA,TGTGCCAGCAGCTTGGGAGGGGGGAACACTGAAGCTTTCTTT,CASSLGGGNTEAFF
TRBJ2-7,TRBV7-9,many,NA,TGTGCCAGCAGCCGGATCAGCCACGAGCAGTACTTC,CASSRISHEQYF
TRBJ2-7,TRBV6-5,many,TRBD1,TGTGCCAGCAGTTACTCGGCAGGGGGTGAGCAGTACTTC,CASSYSAGGEQYF
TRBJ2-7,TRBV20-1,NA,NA,TGCAGTGCTATGTCCGTCCTGAGCTCCTACGAGCAGTACTTC,CSAMSVLSSYEQYF
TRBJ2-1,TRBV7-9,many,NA,TGTGCCAGCAGCTTAGGCGGTGCGGGGGAGCAGTTCTTC,CASSLGGAGEQFF
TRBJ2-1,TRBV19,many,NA,TGTGCCAGTAGTATTGGGAACAATGAGCAGTTCTTC,CASSIGNNEQFF
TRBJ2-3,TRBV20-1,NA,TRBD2,TGCAGTGCTAGAGATCTATCTACGGTTCGCGGGGGAACGCAGTATTTT,CSARDLSTVRGGTQYF
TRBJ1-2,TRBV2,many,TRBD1,TGTGCCAGCAGCGCGAGGGACAGGGGATTAGAAGGCTACACCTTC,CASSARDRGLEGYTF
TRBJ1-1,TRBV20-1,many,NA,TGCAGTGCTAGAGAAATGGGGCTAGCTTTCTTT,CSAREMGLAFF
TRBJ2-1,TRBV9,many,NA,TGTGCCAGCAGCGTATGGGGGTCCTACAATGAGCAGTTCTTC,CASSVWGSYNEQFF
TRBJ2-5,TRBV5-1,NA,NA,TGCGCCTACAGCTTCCCGACAGAAGAGACCCAGTACTTC,CAYSFPTEETQYF
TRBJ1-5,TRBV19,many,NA,TGTGCCAGTAGTATCCTTTATGGGGGGCTTTCTCAGCCCCAGCATTTT,CASSILYGGLSQPQHF
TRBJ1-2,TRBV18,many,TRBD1,TGTGCCAGCTCACCGGCAGGGGGCTATGGCTACACCTTC,CASSPAGGYGYTF
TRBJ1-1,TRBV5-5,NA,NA,TGTGCCAGCATCCGTAATAGTAGGCTTGGACAGTCAACTGAAGCTTTCTTT,CASIRNSRLGQSTEAFF
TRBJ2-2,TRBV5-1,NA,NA,TGCGCCAGCCGGGACAACGAGGAGCTGTTTTTT,CASRDNEELFF
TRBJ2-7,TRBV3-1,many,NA,TGTGCCAGCAGCCAAGCGTCCAGCTCCTACGAGCAGTACTTC,CASSQASSSYEQYF
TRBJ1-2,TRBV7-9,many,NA,TGTGCCAGCAGCCCCGATTCCACTCGGGGAGGCTACACCTTC,CASSPDSTRGGYTF
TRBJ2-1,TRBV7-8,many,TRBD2,TGTGCCAGCAGCTTAGGGGTAGCGGGGGGATACAATGAGCAGTTCTTC,CASSLGVAGGYNEQFF
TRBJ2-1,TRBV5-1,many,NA,TGCGCCAGCAGCTTGCATGGGGGGAATGAGCAGTTCTTC,CASSLHGGNEQFF
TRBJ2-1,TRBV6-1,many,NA,TGTGCCAGCAGTGAAAAGGGAGGGGGGCCGTATGAGCAGTTCTTC,CASSEKGGGPYEQFF
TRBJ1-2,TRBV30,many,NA,TGTGCCTGGAGTCATACCGAGGGGAGCTATGGCTACACCTTC,CAWSHTEGSYGYTF
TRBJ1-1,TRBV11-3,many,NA,TGTGCCAGCGGGTACAAATCCACTGAAGCTTTCTTT,CASGYKSTEAFF
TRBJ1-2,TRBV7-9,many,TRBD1,TGTGCCAGCAGCCCTAGCCCGACAGGGGCGGGTGGCTACACCTTC,CASSPSPTGAGGYTF
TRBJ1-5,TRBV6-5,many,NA,TGTGCCAGCAGTTACTCGAATCGTCAGCCCCAGCATTTT,CASSYSNRQPQHF
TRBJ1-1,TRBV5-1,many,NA,TGCGCCAGCAGTCCGGTCCCGGAGAACACTGAAGCTTTCTTT,CASSPVPENTEAFF
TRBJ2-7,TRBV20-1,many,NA,TGCAGTGCTGGAACTCGTTACTCCTACGAGCAGTACTTC,CSAGTRYSYEQYF
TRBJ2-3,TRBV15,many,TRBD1,TGTGCCACCAGCAGATTAAGGGGGCTTGGCACAGATACGCAGTATTTT,CATSRLRGLGTDTQYF
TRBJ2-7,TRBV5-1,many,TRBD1,TGCGCCAGCAGAGATGAAGGGACAGCCTACGAGCAGTACTTC,CASRDEGTAYEQYF
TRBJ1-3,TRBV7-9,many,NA,TGTGCCAGCAGCCCCGTAACCTCTGGAAACACCATATATTTT,CASSPVTSGNTIYF